This TCR beta chain was profiled in a study of blood T cell repertoires in COVID-19. Study in general: T cells, B-cell-depleted T cells, or PBMCs provided the cDNA or gDNA that served as material.

Original handling: Estimation of nucleated cell counts relied on the amplification of reference gene primers. Generated by immunoSEQ multiplex PCR, the TCRdb table keeps only in-frame clones and is missing some. The DNA gave D and trimming, while V, J and clone size come from that table. The repertoire has over 300,000 clones, approximately 88% of them found once; the top ten carry around 0.97%. Germline V gene data show CDR1 as LGHNA and CDR2 as YSLEER. CDR3 length equals 19 residues. With 0 bases clipped from V and 0 bases from J, the junction kept 11 bases outside the gene matches. Participants were aged about 18 to 100 years from around 26 US areas.

This chain joins TRBV4-3 and TRBJ2-4; 7 bases are shared with TRBD1. The sample was PBMCs or T cells enriched from blood (not recorded which). This TCR was sampled from a woman aged 25 to 39 with acute COVID-19. In nucleotides, the CDR3 is TGCGCCAGCAGCCAAGATCGGGTGGGACAGATCGTAGCCAAAAACATTCAGTACTTC. This translates into CASSQDRVGQIVAKNIQYF.